These 2 T cell receptor beta chains were sequenced from one sample in a study of T cells in Graves' hyperthyroidism and ophthalmopathy. Regions amplified from RNA transcripts were the TCR beta CDR3 regions. When the TCR CDR3 underwent first-round RT-PCR, the HTBI primer set was used. MiXCR was run by TCRdb on the multiplex PCR reads, yielding one entry per CDR3 protein. The repertoire consists of fewer than 500,000 distinct CDR3 sequences, with 13% occurring once and the leading ten covering less than 25%. What was sequenced was blood. These receptors originate from a man aged 25 to 40 with Graves' hyperthyroidism that later progressed to Graves' ophthalmopathy.

As to this clonotype: A much larger clone is a single base away; this may be a read error. The V and J genes are TRBV29-1 and TRBJ2-5; possible D gene TRBD1, 6 bases. The CDR3 contains 12 residues. V was cut by 7 bases and J by 6 bases, with 15 bases left in between. Germline CDR1 reads SQVTM; CDR2 reads ANQGSEA. CDR3 sequence reads: CSARTDGQTQYF. The DNA of the CDR3 is TGCAGCGCGAGGACAGACGGACAGACCCAGTACTTC.

This clonotype has a count of ten or more. The chain links TRBV2 to TRBJ1-4; TRBD1 agrees at 7 bases. Germline V gene data show CDR1 as SNHLY and CDR2 as FYNNEI. CDR3 length equals 13 residues. J gave up 5 bases and V 8 bases, and 5 bases lay outside the gene matches. CDR3 amino acids: CASGGQWNEKLFF. The CDR3 DNA is TGTGCCAGCGGGGGACAGTGGAATGAAAAACTGTTTTTT.